This T cell receptor beta chain was profiled in a study of CD8+ T cells in alopecia areata. Study-wide findings and caveats: Lesional scalp displayed greater clonality than normal scalp, most notably in alopecia totalis/universalis. Among the cells sequenced in scalp samples are also the resident alphabeta T cells of normal skin. Unlike in mice, where it was clearer, TCR sharing across patients was less clear, possibly HLA-related.

Indicated treatment: oral pan-JAK inhibitor, 5-10 mg twice daily. Sampling of alopecia areata patients yielded lesional scalp punch biopsies as well as peripheral blood. Once RNA had been extracted, it was reverse transcribed into cDNA to act as the sequencing template. Only in-frame clones appear in the TCRdb table, and some are missing; sequencing was by immunoSEQ multiplex PCR. Of 210,000 or so clones listed, approximately 67% were seen once; the top ten hold more than 1%. As to this clone: What it recognizes is unknown.

The V and J ends lost 4 bases and 9 bases respectively, with 14 bases between them. The CDR3 contains 14 residues. CDR1 is SGHRS and CDR2 is YFSETQ in the germline V gene. V usage is TRBV5-1 and J usage is TRBJ1-6, with no clear D. The receptor was derived from a human donor with alopecia areata. The sample consisted of CD4+ T cells sorted from blood, taken at approximately week 44, from a patient treated with tofacitinib. The CDR3 loop is CASSPDSGGSPLHF. The CDR3 coding sequence is TGCGCCAGCAGCCCAGACTCGGGAGGTTCACCCCTCCACTTT.